This passage covers 10 T cell receptor beta chains from one sample sequenced in a study of T cell clonotyping in hematopoietic cell transplantation. Sequencing was performed with immunoSEQ multiplex PCR; in TCRdb, only in-frame clones are kept and a portion is missing. Among approximately 14,000 clones, about 98% were seen once, and the ten largest hold approximately 4%. Sequenced material: peripheral blood mononuclear cells, taken 30 days after allogeneic stem cell transplant. Receptors originate from a female patient aged 50 to 60 who had an allogeneic stem cell transplant from an unrelated donor, so T cells may come from the graft donor. Some clones in this sample may be carry-over from other donors' samples.

V usage is TRBV5-1 and J usage is TRBJ1-2; D is unclear. The ends were cut back, 1 base at V and 4 bases at J, with 14 bases in the middle. Germline lookup yields CDR1 SGHRS and CDR2 YFSETQ. The CDR3 covers 15 residues. CDR3 DNA: TGCGCCAGCAGCTTGTCGGAGATAACCCCCTATGGCTACACCTTC. Its protein is CASSLSEITPYGYTF.

The genes are TRBV30 and TRBJ2-2; 8 positions agree with TRBD1. J lost 3 bases, V lost 3 bases, and 3 bases had no gene match. In germline, CDR1 is GTSNPN, CDR2 SVGIG (reference sequence). The CDR3 is 14 residues long. The CDR3 reads CAWRDRADTGELFF. CDR3 nucleotide sequence: TGTGCCTGGAGGGACAGGGCGGACACCGGGGAGCTGTTTTTT.

The V call is TRBV9, the J call TRBJ1-2, with 8 bases that match TRBD1. The V and J ends lost 7 bases and 8 bases, in that order; junction bases with no gene match: 4. Looked up from germline, CDR1 is SGDLS and CDR2 is YYNGEE. This CDR3 is 11 amino acids long. The CDR3 nucleotides read TGTGCCAGCGGGGGGACAGGCGGCTACACCTTC. Translated: CASGGTGGYTF.

The chain carries TRBV7-2 and TRBJ1-2; weak D call: TRBD1 (6 bases). Germline loops: CDR1 SGHTA, CDR2 FQGNSA. The CDR3 runs 14 residues. V was shortened by 8 bases and J by 7 bases, with 20 bases between the two germline ends. CDR3 region: CASREAGQGFGYTF. DNA for the CDR3: TGTGCCAGCCGAGAGGCGGGGCAGGGGTTTGGCTACACCTTC.

This chain uses TRBV10-2 with TRBJ2-5; D is undetermined. Germline-derived CDR1 and CDR2 are WSHSY and SAAADI. This CDR3 has 15 residues. Trimming pared 5 bases from V and 0 bases from J, leaving 13 bases between. CDR3 amino acids: CASSPTVWYQETQYF. Written as DNA, the CDR3 is TGCGCCAGCAGTCCGACCGTATGGTACCAAGAGACCCAGTACTTC.

The V and J genes are TRBV25-1 and TRBJ1-3; no firm D call. The germline V gene encodes CDR1 MGHDK and CDR2 SYGVNS. Trimming removed 1 base from V and 5 bases from J, with 12 bases in between. The CDR3 consists of 15 residues. This chain's CDR3 is CASSESRSLRNTIYF. In DNA form, the CDR3 reads TGTGCCAGCAGTGAATCCCGGTCCCTCAGAAACACCATATATTTT. Drawing the rest from reference TRBV25-1 and TRBJ1-3, the complete variable domain is EADIYQTPRYLVIGTGKKITLECSQTMGHDKMYWYQQDPGMELHLIHYSYGVNSTEKGDLSSESTVSRIRTEHFPLTLESARPSHTSQYLCASSESRSLRNTIYFGEGSWLTVV.

The rearrangement joins TRBV19 to TRBJ1-5, with TRBD1 matching over 9 bases. Germline V gene data show CDR1 as LNHDA and CDR2 as SQIVND (reference sequence). The CDR3 spans 14 residues. V trimming: 9 bases; J trimming: 6 bases; junction bases outside the gene matches: 9. The CDR3 nucleotides are TGTGCCAGCACAGGCACAGGGGGCAGTCAGCCCCAGCATTTT. Amino acids: CASTGTGGSQPQHF.

The J gene is TRBJ2-6, the V gene TRBV7-3; D might be TRBD1 or TRBD2, each matching 6 bases. Germline assignment: CDR1 SGHTA and CDR2 FQGTGA. Trimming left V 0 bases short and J 0 bases short, with 18 bases between. The CDR3 runs 20 residues. CDR3 sequence (DNA): TGTGCCAGCAGCTTAACGGGGGGCAGGTGGGCTAACTCTGGGGCCAACGTCCTGACTTTC. Translating gives CASSLTGGRWANSGANVLTF.

The chain combines TRBV6-5 with TRBJ2-1, with TRBD1 matching 9 bases. This CDR3 is 15 amino acids long. With V trimmed by 0 bases and J by 4 bases, 1 base remained unmatched. Per the germline V gene, CDR1 is MNHEY and CDR2 is SVGAGI. The CDR3 coding sequence is TGTGCCAGCAGTTACTCAGGGACAGGGTACAATGAGCAGTTCTTC. It specifies CASSYSGTGYNEQFF.

The rearrangement links TRBV4-1 to TRBJ2-1; 9 positions match TRBD2. V shed 5 bases and J 1 base; nucleotides not matched to a gene: 6. From germline, CDR1 is MGHRA and CDR2 YSYEKL. The CDR3 contains 16 residues. The CDR3 sequence: CASSEMRGGSYNEQFF. DNA of the CDR3: TGCGCCAGCAGCGAAATGCGGGGGGGATCCTACAATGAGCAGTTCTTC.